The sequence of this T cell receptor (beta chain) was determined in a study of CD8 T cells in Susac syndrome. Trimming removed 3 bases at V and 5 bases at J, with 26 bases between. From germline, CDR1 is SGHRS and CDR2 YFSETQ. The CDR3 covers 18 residues. Random hexamers primed reverse transcription of about 0.5 to 1 ug RNA. TCRdb recomputed calls from the immunoSEQ multiplex PCR reads with MiXCR, one row per CDR3 protein. The sample includes 250,000 to 350,000 distinct CDR3 sequences, about 90% of them seen just once. Relapsing-remitting disease, either stable or active, was present in the treatment-naive patients who were the multiple sclerosis controls.

The chain uses TRBV5-1 and TRBJ1-1; D is uncertain. This receptor was obtained from a human donor with multiple sclerosis. Sequencing input: CD4+ T cells from PBMCs. For the CDR3, the DNA is TGCGCCAGCAGCTCGCGAGTACACGGTGGTTTTGGTGGGACTGAAGCTTTCTTT. This translates into CASSSRVHGGFGGTEAFF.